Listed here are 26 T cell receptor beta chains from one sample, sequenced in a study of tumor-infiltrating lymphocytes in primary liver carcinoma. Researchers generated TCR beta cDNA from about 500 ng of total RNA, relying on a constant-region primer. Three nested multiplex PCR rounds of slightly modified ARM-PCR generated TCR beta libraries. For roughly 10 cycles apiece, the opening two PCR rounds ran with TRBV1-TRBV30 forward primers and a C-beta reverse primer. Using its own MiXCR run on the multiplex PCR reads, TCRdb lists one record per CDR3 protein. Of roughly 36,000 distinct CDR3 sequences listed, more than 70% are singletons. Unsorted bulk tissue (roughly 19-30 mg) underwent RNA and DNA co-extraction. The sample comprised tumor-adjacent normal liver tissue. These receptors all stem from a man between 35 and 55 years old with primary liver carcinoma and hepatitis B virus infection.

Sample share makes this clonotype medium-sized. This chain joins TRBV14 and TRBJ2-7, with D perhaps being TRBD1 or TRBD2 (5 bases each). Germline CDR1 is SGHDN and CDR2 is FVKESK. This CDR3 comprises 15 residues. Between the trimmed V and J ends, which lost 4 bases and 4 bases, there was a span of 17 bases. The CDR3 protein is CASSPSGRKLYEQYF. Written as DNA, the CDR3 is TGTGCCAGCAGCCCCTCGGGACGGAAACTATACGAGCAGTACTTC.

There are many counts of this clonotype. The chain is built from TRBV5-1 and TRBJ2-7, with TRBD2 matching 7 bases. The V segment lost 1 base and the J segment 6 bases; nucleotides outside the gene matches: 13. Germline V gene lookup returns CDR1 SGHRS and CDR2 YFSETQ. This CDR3 is built from 16 residues. This CDR3 is CASSLSGRAGSGEQYF. CDR3 DNA sequence: TGCGCCAGCAGCTTGAGTGGGAGGGCAGGGTCCGGCGAGCAGTACTTC.

Details on this clonotype: An end of the junction differs from the germline gene, which may be a read error. V is TRBV5-5 and J is TRBJ1-1; D uncertain. The germline CDR1 and CDR2 sequences are SGHKS and YYEKEE (reference sequence). The CDR3 consists of 15 residues. CDR3 DNA sequence: TGTGCAAGCAGCCATGAGGGCGAGCGGTACGCTGAAGCTTTCTTT. This encodes CASSHEGERYAEAFF.

A note on this clonotype: It may be a read error: a sequence one base away is much more abundant. It is likely a read error, because the conserved phenylalanine at the end of the CDR3 is missing. The J gene is TRBJ1-5, the V gene TRBV2, with 7 positions matching TRBD1. CDR1 is SNHLY, CDR2 FYNNEI, per germline. CDR3 length equals 14 residues. The V gene end was trimmed by 6 bases and the J gene end by 1 base; junction bases not matched to a gene: 3. This CDR3 reads CASSLDRSNQPQHL. The CDR3 coding sequence is TGTGCCAGCAGCTTGGACAGGAGCAATCAGCCCCAGCATTTA.

In nucleotides, the CDR3 is TGTGCCAGCACTTTGGACCGGTGCGAGCAGTACTTC. It translates to CASTLDRCEQYF. The rearrangement uses TRBV12-3 or TRBV12-4 and TRBJ2-7, with D hard to call. The CDR3 is made up of 12 amino acids. Trimming removed 7 bases from V and 6 bases from J, with 13 bases in between.

In regard to this clonotype: Because the CDR3 is missing its conserved closing phenylalanine or tryptophan, this is likely a read error. The DNA is omitted, as the CDR3 cannot be located on it reliably, and the CDR3 follows TCRdb's listing. The chain recombines TRBV30 with TRBJ2-1; the tabulated D call, TRBD1, remains unverified against the DNA. With termini counted, the CDR3 has 13 amino acids. Germline assignment: CDR1 GTSNPN and CDR2 SVGIG (reference sequence). This CDR3 reads CAWSVRSGGELFL.

Concerning this clonotype: A read error may be the cause here, since a much bigger clone is one base away. V gene TRBV24-1 combines with J gene TRBJ1-5; weak D call: TRBD1 (5 bases). Germline CDR1 KGHDR, CDR2 SFDVKD. The CDR3 contains 15 residues. The CDR3 reads CTTSDRGRGNQPQHF. The CDR3 region has the DNA TGTACCACCAGTGACCGGGGACGGGGCAATCAGCCCCAGCATTTT.

As to this clonotype: A read error may produce the germline difference seen at one junction end. J is TRBJ2-1 and V is TRBV6-6; D possibly corresponds to TRBD2 (6 bases). Germline loops: CDR1 MNHNY, CDR2 SVGAGI (reference sequence). CDR3 length equals 15 residues. Written as DNA, the CDR3 is TGTGTCAGCAGTTACCCGGGAGACGGGTACAATGAGCAGTTATTC. It encodes CVSSYPGDGYNEQLF.

This clonotype was counted at least ten times. This chain links TRBV28 with TRBJ2-3; 10 bases line up with TRBD2. In germline, CDR1 is MDHEN, CDR2 SYDVKM. This CDR3 spans 18 amino acids. Trimming cost V 5 bases and J 4 bases; bases outside gene matches: 15. As DNA, the CDR3 is TGTGCCAGCAGTAGGCTAGCGGGAGAGATTTTAGCCCCAGATACGCAGTATTTT. Protein sequence: CASSRLAGEILAPDTQYF. The full variable domain, rest sourced from reference TRBV28 and TRBJ2-3, is DVKVTQSSRYLVKRTGEKVFLECVQDMDHENMFWYRQDPGLGLRLIYFSYDVKMKEKGDIPEGYSVSREKKERFSLILESASTNQTSMYLCASSRLAGEILAPDTQYFGPGTRLTVL.

A remark on this clonotype: This likely comes from a read error, as the CDR3 has no conserved phenylalanine or tryptophan at its end. The rearrangement uses TRBV11-2 and TRBJ2-4; no clear D gene. This CDR3 has 15 residues. CDR1 is SGHAT and CDR2 is FQNNGV in the germline V gene. The DNA of the CDR3 is TGTGCCAGGACCACTTCGGCGGTAGCCAAAAACGTTCAGTACGTC. It codes for CARTTSAVAKNVQYV.

As concerns this clonotype: One end of the junction fails to match germline, which may point to a read error. J is TRBJ2-3 and V is TRBV6-5, with TRBD2 identical over 7 bases. Germline loops: CDR1 MNHEY, CDR2 SVGAGI. This CDR3 has 15 amino acids. CDR3 bases: TGTGCCAGTAACCCAGGACTAGTGGGAACAGATACGAAGTGTTTT. Translation: CASNPGLVGTDTKCF.

The chain carries TRBV5-5 and TRBJ1-3; D may be TRBD1 (5 bases). Per germline, CDR1 SGHKS and CDR2 YYEKEE (reference sequence). The CDR3 sequence is 17 residues long. This CDR3 reads CVSSAGTDLFSGNTIYF. CDR3 nucleotide sequence: TGTGTCAGTAGCGCCGGGACGGATCTCTTCTCTGGAAACACCATATATTTT.

As to this clonotype: One end of the junction does not line up with germline, which may come from a read error. The chain employs TRBV11-1 and TRBJ2-1, with D tentatively TRBD2 (5 bases). The CDR3 runs to 15 residues. Germline loops: CDR1 SGHAT, CDR2 FQDESV (reference sequence). CDR3 residues: CASSDSSSSFNGQFF. CDR3 sequence (DNA): TGTGCCAGTAGCGACTCTAGCTCATCCTTCAATGGGCAGTTCTTC.

The CDR3 sequence is CASGLGTRENQPQHF. The DNA for the CDR3 is TGTGCCAGCGGTTTAGGGACAAGGGAGAATCAGCCCCAGCATTTT. The rearrangement uses TRBV7-8 and TRBJ1-5, with D possibly matching TRBD1 (6 bases). Per germline, CDR1 SGHVS and CDR2 FQNEAQ. The V gene lost 8 bases and the J gene lost 4 bases, with 18 bases spanning the gap. The CDR3 covers 15 residues.

The CDR3 coding sequence is TGTGCCACCTCTCTAGCGGGAGATTGGGGTACGCAGTATTTT. Residues: CATSLAGDWGTQYF. The rearrangement uses TRBV19 and TRBJ2-3; 10 bases align to TRBD2. The CDR3 is 14 amino acids. Germline CDR1 and CDR2: LNHDA and SQIVND (reference sequence). V lost 10 bases to trimming and J lost 8 bases; unmatched junction nucleotides: 12. Combining the CDR3 with reference TRBV19 and TRBJ2-3 gives the whole variable domain DGGITQSPKYLFRKEGQNVTLSCEQNLNHDAMYWYRQDPGQGLRLIYYSQIVNDFQKGDIAEGYSVSREKKESFPLTVTSAQKNPTAFYLCATSLAGDWGTQYFGPGTRLTVL.

Of note for this clonotype: This likely comes from a read error, as the CDR3 has no conserved phenylalanine or tryptophan at its end. This sequence joins TRBV28 and TRBJ2-5; 8 bases align to TRBD1. CDR3 length: 14 residues. Losses at the gene ends were 9 bases for V and 4 bases for J; bases not matched to a gene: 10. Per germline, CDR1 MDHEN and CDR2 SYDVKM. The CDR3 is CASTPDRVVETQYS. CDR3 nucleotide sequence: TGTGCCAGTACGCCGGACAGGGTGGTAGAGACCCAGTACTCC.

This clonotype is classed as medium-sized. This chain uses TRBV5-4 with TRBJ1-1; D is ambiguous. The CDR3 sequence is 13 residues long. V was shortened by 5 bases and J by 0 bases, with 8 bases between the two germline ends. Germline CDR1 is SGHNT and CDR2 is YYREEE (reference sequence). CDR3 sequence reads: CASRIGLNTEAFF. The CDR3 DNA reads as TGTGCCAGCAGAATAGGGTTGAACACTGAAGCTTTCTTT.

At least ten counts were recorded for this clonotype. The genes are TRBV5-4 and TRBJ2-7, with no clear D. V lost 0 bases and J lost 2, with 6 bases in between. Germline lookup yields CDR1 SGHNT and CDR2 YYREEE (reference sequence). The CDR3 totals 13 residues. CDR3 amino acids: CASSLGGTYEQYF. The CDR3 DNA is TGTGCCAGCAGCTTGGGGGGTACCTACGAGCAGTACTTC.

As regards this clonotype: A read error may account for a junction end that differs from germline. CDR3 region: CTSSLISGRGNEHFF. The CDR3, as DNA: TGTACCAGCAGTTTAATCAGCGGGAGAGGAAATGAGCATTTCTTC. The chain carries TRBV12-3 or TRBV12-4 and TRBJ2-1, with TRBD2 matching over 8 bases. The CDR3 length is 15 residues.

The V gene is TRBV2, the J gene TRBJ1-5, with D perhaps matching TRBD1 (6 bases). V lost 4 bases and J lost 3, with 10 bases in between. Germline V gives CDR1 SNHLY, CDR2 FYNNEI. The CDR3 sequence is 14 residues long. The DNA for the CDR3 is TGTGCCAGCAGTGCAGGGGCCCCCAATCAGCCCCAGCATTTT. This sequence encodes CASSAGAPNQPQHF. Filled out from reference TRBV2 and TRBJ1-5, the complete variable domain reads EPEVTQTPSHQVTQMGQEVILRCVPISNHLYFYWYRQILGQKVEFLVSFYNNEISEKSEIFDDQFSVERPDGSNFTLKIRSTKLEDSAMYFCASSAGAPNQPQHFGDGTRLSIL.

The J gene is TRBJ2-1, the V gene TRBV30; D may be TRBD1 (6 bases). V was trimmed by 6 bases and J by 7 bases, leaving 31 bases between them. Germline CDR1 is GTSNPN and CDR2 is SVGIG (reference sequence). The CDR3 is made up of 18 amino acids. The CDR3 loop reads CACYKTGNLVGGWNEQFF. CDR3 nucleotide sequence: TGTGCCTGCTACAAAACAGGGAACCTAGTGGGTGGGTGGAATGAGCAGTTCTTC.

On this clonotype: The conserved final phenylalanine or tryptophan is absent from the CDR3, which likely points to a read error. The V gene is TRBV5-1, the J gene TRBJ1-1; D remains ambiguous. The germline gives CDR1 SGHRS, CDR2 YFSETQ. The CDR3 spans 13 residues. V lost 5 bases and J 0 bases, leaving 8 bases between the germline ends. DNA for the CDR3: TGCGCCAGCAGACCCGACATGAACACTGAAGCTTTCATT. It specifies CASRPDMNTEAFI.

V and J are TRBV12-3 or TRBV12-4 and TRBJ2-3; TRBD1 is a possible D gene (5 bases). Trimming took off 8 bases at V and 12 bases at J, with 18 bases between the two ends. This CDR3 is built from 12 residues. CDR3 loop: CASGEPTGTQYF. CDR3 nucleotides: TGTGCCAGCGGGGAACCCACAGGTACCCAGTATTTT.

This clonotype was found a few times. A much more abundant neighbour one base away suggests this may be a read error. The V and J genes are TRBV30 and TRBJ2-1, with TRBD2 matching 8 bases. The germline V gene encodes CDR1 GTSNPN and CDR2 SVGIG (reference sequence). The CDR3 contains 16 residues. The V segment lost 1 base and the J segment 5 bases; nucleotides outside the gene matches: 10. The CDR3 is CAWSARPSGLNNEQFF. As DNA, the CDR3 is TGTGCCTGGAGTGCCAGGCCTAGCGGGCTTAACAATGAGCAGTTCTTC. Drawing the rest from reference TRBV30 and TRBJ2-1, the complete variable domain is SQTIHQWPATLVQPVGSPLSLECTVEGTSNPNLYWYRQAAGRGLQLLFYSVGIGQISSEVPQNLSASRPQDRQFILSSKKLLLSDSGFYLCAWSARPSGLNNEQFFGPGTRLTVL.

Notes on this clonotype: A read error is likely, as this CDR3 ends without the conserved phenylalanine or tryptophan. The DNA is omitted, as the CDR3 cannot be located on it reliably, and the CDR3 follows TCRdb's listing. V is TRBV6-5 and J is TRBJ2-3; the table's D call, TRBD2, has no DNA check behind it. Per germline, CDR1 MNHEY and CDR2 SVGAGI. The CDR3 extends over 15 residues, inclusive of both ends. CDR3 region: CASNPGLAEKDTQYL.

In the case of this clonotype: The germline gene is not matched at one end of the junction; a read error may be the cause. The chain joins TRBV28 to TRBJ2-2, with TRBD2 as a possible D gene (5 bases). The CDR3 loop spans 13 amino acids. CDR1 is MDHEN and CDR2 is SYDVKM in the germline V gene. The CDR3 DNA sequence: TGTGCCAGCAGATTGTCACCCACCGGGGAACTGTTTTTT. Protein: CASRLSPTGELFF.